The rows below give T cell receptor beta chains drawn from one sample of a study of shared clonotypes between healthy human individuals. Sequencing used immunoSEQ multiplex PCR; TCRdb keeps in-frame clones, though not all of them. The table has a few million clones, 92% seen once. Sequenced: naive CD4+ T cells from PBMCs. Source of these receptors: a man aged 18-30 years in good health. Some clones in this sample may be carry-over from other donors' samples. Both conserved end residues are trimmed from each CDR3.

len	v_gene	j_gene	CDR3aa
14	TRBV4-1	TRBJ2-1	ASSKTGPNYYNEQF
11	TRBV29-1	TRBJ2-1	SPGSPPYNEQF
12	TRBV28	TRBJ2-7	ASSLWTGIYEQY
13	TRBV18	TRBJ2-1	ASSPQGSKRNEQF
12	TRBV5-6	TRBJ1-2	ASSLRRGIYGYT
14	TRBV28	TRBJ2-7	ASSFVMWTGEYEQY
15	TRBV30	TRBJ1-1	AWSRVRGQSASAEAF
12	TRBV6-1	TRBJ2-7	ASSVGQGSYEQY
12	TRBV7-9	TRBJ1-2	ASSLDSLSYGYT
13	TRBV5-1	TRBJ2-1	ASSLLAGAYNEQF
13	TRBV2	TRBJ2-7	ASSSRTSGTGEQY
13	TRBV5-6	TRBJ1-2	ASSLRTGFHYGYT
12	TRBV7-3	TRBJ2-5	ASSFGQRDGPQY
14	TRBV4-2	TRBJ2-3	ASSQAASGRIDTQY
14	TRBV5-1	TRBJ1-5	ASRVNRSSRGQPQH
13	TRBV19	TRBJ2-1	ASSIGQSSYNEQF
12	TRBV28	TRBJ1-5	ASSFGRGNQPQH
11	TRBV11-2	TRBJ1-2	ASSSQGARGYT
10	TRBV27	TRBJ2-1	ASSRTDNEQF
13	TRBV9	TRBJ1-5	ASSVEGNRGQPQH
12	TRBV5-1	TRBJ2-7	ASSLGSPLDEQY
15	TRBV7-2	TRBJ1-2	ASSLSRAYGGNYGYT
16	TRBV7-3	TRBJ2-5	ASSLGRTSGSLTETQY
16	TRBV7-3	TRBJ2-1	ASSRGGWTGTSYNEQF
11	TRBV28	TRBJ1-2	ASSPLAPYLSS
13	TRBV5-6	TRBJ2-1	ASSLVFGEWTEQF
13	TRBV7-9	TRBJ2-7	ASSLLGVSSYEQY
9	TRBV5-1	TRBJ2-1	ASSFTNEQF
11	TRBV7-3	TRBJ2-3	ASSSGATDTQY
13	TRBV14	TRBJ2-2	ASSLAGGYTGELF
16	TRBV5-1	TRBJ2-6	ASSFYRGLNSGANVLT
12	TRBV4-1	TRBJ1-1	ASSQNLRNTEAF
14	TRBV7-2	TRBJ2-3	ASSLVGSRGADTQY
12	TRBV11-3	TRBJ2-7	ASSLEGRSYEQY
14	TRBV9	TRBJ2-7	ASSPLWGQGPYEQY
11	TRBV18	TRBJ2-7	ASLLDTEYEQY
14	TRBV5-4	TRBJ2-1	ASSHPGPAPNNEQF
14	TRBV4-1	TRBJ2-7	ASSLTGLAETYEQY
12	TRBV2	TRBJ2-7	ASARQGTIYEQY
13	TRBV5-5	TRBJ1-4	ASSSDEGTNEKLF
13	TRBV6-6	TRBJ2-7	ASRPGTARSYEQY
13	TRBV7-2	TRBJ2-5	ASSISGGTQETQY
13	TRBV19	TRBJ2-1	ASSIDSGRASTQF
13	TRBV28	TRBJ1-6	ASSLSQGLGSPLH
16	TRBV18	TRBJ1-2	ASSPGKGPLARDYGYT
10	TRBV2	TRBJ1-2	ASRTGGHGYT
13	TRBV6-1	TRBJ2-7	ASSEYGQIGDEQY
11	TRBV30	TRBJ2-2	AWSGRGHGELF
13	TRBV28	TRBJ2-4	ASSSGELAKNIQY
13	TRBV5-1	TRBJ2-1	ASSASQGSYNEQF
11	TRBV18	TRBJ2-3	ASSPVSTDTQY
13	TRBV9	TRBJ1-5	ASRAGTGGNQPQH
13	TRBV27	TRBJ2-2	ASSSPTSGRGELF
11	TRBV7-2	TRBJ2-1	ASGAGVRYEQF
12	TRBV7-9	TRBJ1-1	ASRSSGHGTEAF
15	TRBV7-8	TRBJ2-4	ASSLGGLAVAKNIQY
12	TRBV6-1	TRBJ1-1	ASSGPPGDTEAF